This T cell receptor beta chain was documented in a study of resident and recirculating memory T cells in vitiligo. Study-wide results and limits: No unique dominant TCR clone was found in vitiligo lesions.

Germline V CDR1 and CDR2: SGDLS, YYNGEE. Trimming removed 4 bases from V and 10 bases from J; junction bases left unmatched: 13. The CDR3 runs to 14 residues. The table came from immunoSEQ multiplex PCR; TCRdb's copy has only in-frame clones and leaves some out. This table has 70,000 or so clones, roughly nine tenths appearing once. Stable patients also lacked confetti depigmentation, a sign of active vitiligo. In its sample, this clone was seen once. Its antigen is currently unknown. Sequencing was done on a sample of blood. This TCR was sampled from a male donor with vitiligo. This chain joins TRBV9 and TRBJ1-1; 7 bases fit TRBD1. The CDR3 is CASSYWDSDTGAFF. Written as DNA, the CDR3 is TGTGCCAGCAGCTACTGGGACAGCGACACAGGAGCTTTCTTT.